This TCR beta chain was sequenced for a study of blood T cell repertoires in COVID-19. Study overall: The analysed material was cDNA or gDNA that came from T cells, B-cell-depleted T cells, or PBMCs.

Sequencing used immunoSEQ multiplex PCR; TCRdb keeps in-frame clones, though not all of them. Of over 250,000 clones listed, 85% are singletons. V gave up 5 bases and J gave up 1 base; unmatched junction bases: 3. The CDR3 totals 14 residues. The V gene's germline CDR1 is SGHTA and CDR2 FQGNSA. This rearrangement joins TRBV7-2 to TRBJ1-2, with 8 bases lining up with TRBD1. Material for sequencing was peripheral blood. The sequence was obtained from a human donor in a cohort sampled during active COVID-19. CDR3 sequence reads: CASSRTGNNYGYTF. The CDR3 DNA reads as TGTGCCAGCAGCCGGACAGGGAATAACTATGGCTACACCTTC. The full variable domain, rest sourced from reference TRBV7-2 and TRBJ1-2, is GAGVSQSPSNKVTEKGKDVELRCDPISGHTALYWYRQSLGQGLEFLIYFQGNSAPDKSGLPSDRFSAERTGGSVSTLTIQRTQQEDSAVYLCASSRTGNNYGYTFGSGTRLTVV.